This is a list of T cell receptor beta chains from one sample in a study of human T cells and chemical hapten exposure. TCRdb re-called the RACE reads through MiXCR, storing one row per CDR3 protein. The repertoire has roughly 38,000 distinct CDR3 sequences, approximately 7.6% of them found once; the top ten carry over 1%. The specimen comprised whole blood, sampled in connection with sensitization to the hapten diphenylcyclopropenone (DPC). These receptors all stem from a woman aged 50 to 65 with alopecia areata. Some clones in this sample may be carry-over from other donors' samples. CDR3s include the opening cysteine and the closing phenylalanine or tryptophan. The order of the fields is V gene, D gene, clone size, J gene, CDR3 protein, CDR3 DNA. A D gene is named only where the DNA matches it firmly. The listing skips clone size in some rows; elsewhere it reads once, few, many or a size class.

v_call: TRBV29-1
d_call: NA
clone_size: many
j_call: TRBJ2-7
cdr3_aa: CSARTGVYEQYF
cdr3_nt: TGCAGCGCCCGCACGGGGGTCTACGAGCAGTACTTC

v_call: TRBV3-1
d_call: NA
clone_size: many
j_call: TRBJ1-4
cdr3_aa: CASSQGYEKLFF
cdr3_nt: TGTGCCAGCAGCCAGGGCTACGAAAAACTGTTTTTT

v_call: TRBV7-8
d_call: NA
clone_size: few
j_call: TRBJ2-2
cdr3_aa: CAIMGTVNTGELFF
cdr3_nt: TGTGCCATCATGGGGACGGTGAACACCGGGGAGCTGTTTTTT

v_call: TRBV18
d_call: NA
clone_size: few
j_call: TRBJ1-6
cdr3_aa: CASSPLAIDRHNSPLHF
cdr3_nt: TGTGCCAGCTCACCACTAGCGATCGACAGGCACAATTCACCCCTCCACTTT

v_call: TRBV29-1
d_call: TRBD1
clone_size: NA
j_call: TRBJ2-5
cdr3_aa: CSDRGQETQYF
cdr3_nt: TGCAGCGACAGGGGGCAAGAGACCCAGTACTTC

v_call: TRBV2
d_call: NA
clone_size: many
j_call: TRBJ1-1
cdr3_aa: CASRANGGTEAFF
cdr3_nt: TGTGCCAGCAGGGCTAATGGGGGCACTGAAGCTTTCTTT

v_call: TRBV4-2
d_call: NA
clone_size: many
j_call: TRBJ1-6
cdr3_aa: CASSQDHNSPLHF
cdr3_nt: TGTGCCAGCAGTCAAGACCATAATTCACCCCTCCACTTT

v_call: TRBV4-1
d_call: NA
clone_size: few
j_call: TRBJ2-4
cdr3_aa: CASSQGGQLYF
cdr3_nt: TGCGCCAGCAGCCAAGGTGGGCAGTTATACTTC

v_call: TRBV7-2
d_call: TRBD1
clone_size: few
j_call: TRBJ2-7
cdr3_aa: CASSPDRGYEQYF
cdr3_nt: TGTGCCAGCAGCCCGGACAGGGGCTACGAGCAGTACTTC

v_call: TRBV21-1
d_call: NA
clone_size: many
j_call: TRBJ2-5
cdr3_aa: CASSEGSRPKETQYF
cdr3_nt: TGTGCCAGCTCCGAGGGGTCGAGGCCCAAAGAGACCCAGTACTTC